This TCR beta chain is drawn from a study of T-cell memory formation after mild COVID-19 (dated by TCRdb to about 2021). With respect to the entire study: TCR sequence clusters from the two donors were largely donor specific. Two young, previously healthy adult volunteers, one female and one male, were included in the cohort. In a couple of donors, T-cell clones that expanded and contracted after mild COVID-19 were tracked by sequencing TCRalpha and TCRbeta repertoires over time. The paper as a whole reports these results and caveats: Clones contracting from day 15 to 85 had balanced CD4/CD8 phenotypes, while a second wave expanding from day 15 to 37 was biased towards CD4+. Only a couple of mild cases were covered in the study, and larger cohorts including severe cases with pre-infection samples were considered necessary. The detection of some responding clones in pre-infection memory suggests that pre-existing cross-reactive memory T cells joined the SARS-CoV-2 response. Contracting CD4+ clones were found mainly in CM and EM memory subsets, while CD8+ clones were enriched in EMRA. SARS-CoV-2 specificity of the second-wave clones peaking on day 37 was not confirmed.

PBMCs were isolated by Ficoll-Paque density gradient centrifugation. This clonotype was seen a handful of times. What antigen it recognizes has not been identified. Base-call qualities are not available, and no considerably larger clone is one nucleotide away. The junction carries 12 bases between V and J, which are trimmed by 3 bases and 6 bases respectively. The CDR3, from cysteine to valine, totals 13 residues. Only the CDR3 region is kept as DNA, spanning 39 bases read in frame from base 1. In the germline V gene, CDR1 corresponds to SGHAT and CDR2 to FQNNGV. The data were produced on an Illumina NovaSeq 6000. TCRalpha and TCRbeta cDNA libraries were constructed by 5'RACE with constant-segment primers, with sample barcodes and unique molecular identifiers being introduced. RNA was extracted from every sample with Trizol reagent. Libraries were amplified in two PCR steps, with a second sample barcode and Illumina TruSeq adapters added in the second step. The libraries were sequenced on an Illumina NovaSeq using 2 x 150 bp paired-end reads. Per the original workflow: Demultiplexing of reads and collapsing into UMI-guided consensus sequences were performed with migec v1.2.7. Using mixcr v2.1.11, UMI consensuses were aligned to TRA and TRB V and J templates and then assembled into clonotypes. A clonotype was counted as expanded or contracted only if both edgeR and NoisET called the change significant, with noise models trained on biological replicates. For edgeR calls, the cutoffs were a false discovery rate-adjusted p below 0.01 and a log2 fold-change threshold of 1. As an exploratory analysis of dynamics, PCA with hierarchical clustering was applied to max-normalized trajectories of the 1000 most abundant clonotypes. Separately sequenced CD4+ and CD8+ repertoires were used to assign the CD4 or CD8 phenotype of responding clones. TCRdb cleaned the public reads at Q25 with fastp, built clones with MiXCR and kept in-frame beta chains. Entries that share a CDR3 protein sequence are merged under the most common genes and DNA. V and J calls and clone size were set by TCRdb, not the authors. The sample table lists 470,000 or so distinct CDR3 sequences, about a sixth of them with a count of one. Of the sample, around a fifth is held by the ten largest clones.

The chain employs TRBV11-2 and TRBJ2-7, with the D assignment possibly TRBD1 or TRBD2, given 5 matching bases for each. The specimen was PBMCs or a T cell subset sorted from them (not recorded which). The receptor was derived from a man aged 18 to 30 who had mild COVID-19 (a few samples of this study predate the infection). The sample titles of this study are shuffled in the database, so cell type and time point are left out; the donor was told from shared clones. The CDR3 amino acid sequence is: CASSLPGTGEQYV. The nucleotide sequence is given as TGTGCCAGCAGCTTGCCAGGGACGGGCGAGCAGTACGTC.